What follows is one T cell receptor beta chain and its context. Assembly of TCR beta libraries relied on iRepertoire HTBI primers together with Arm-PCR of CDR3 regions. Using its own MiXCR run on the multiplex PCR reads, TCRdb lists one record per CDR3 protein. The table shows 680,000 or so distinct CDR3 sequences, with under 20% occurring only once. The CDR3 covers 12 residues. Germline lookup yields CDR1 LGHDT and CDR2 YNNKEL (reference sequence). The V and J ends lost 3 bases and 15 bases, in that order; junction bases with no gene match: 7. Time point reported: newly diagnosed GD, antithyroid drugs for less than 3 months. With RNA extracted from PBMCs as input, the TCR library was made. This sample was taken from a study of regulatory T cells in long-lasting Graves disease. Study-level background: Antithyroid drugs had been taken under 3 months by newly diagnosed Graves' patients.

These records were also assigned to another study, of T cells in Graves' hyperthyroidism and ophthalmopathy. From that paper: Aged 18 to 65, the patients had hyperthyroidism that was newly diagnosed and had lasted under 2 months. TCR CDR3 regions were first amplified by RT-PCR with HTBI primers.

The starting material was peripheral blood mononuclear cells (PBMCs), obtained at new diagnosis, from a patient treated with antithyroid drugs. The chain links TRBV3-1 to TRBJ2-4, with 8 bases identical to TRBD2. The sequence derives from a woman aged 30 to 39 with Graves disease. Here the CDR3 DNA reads TGTGCCAGCAGCCATTATAGCGGGGCTCGGTACTTC. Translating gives CASSHYSGARYF.